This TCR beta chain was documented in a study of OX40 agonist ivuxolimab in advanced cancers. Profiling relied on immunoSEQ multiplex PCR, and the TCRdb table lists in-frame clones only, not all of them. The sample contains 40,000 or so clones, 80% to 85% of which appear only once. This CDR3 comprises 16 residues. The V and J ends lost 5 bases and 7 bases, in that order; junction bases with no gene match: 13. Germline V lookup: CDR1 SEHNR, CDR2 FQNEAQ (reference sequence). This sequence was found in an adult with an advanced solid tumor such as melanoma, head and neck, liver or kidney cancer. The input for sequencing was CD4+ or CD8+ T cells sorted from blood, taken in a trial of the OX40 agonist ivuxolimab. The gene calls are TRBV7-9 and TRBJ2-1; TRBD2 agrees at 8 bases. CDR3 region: CASSPAGAGGANEQFF. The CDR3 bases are TGTGCCAGCAGCCCGGCGGGGGCGGGAGGCGCTAATGAGCAGTTCTTC.